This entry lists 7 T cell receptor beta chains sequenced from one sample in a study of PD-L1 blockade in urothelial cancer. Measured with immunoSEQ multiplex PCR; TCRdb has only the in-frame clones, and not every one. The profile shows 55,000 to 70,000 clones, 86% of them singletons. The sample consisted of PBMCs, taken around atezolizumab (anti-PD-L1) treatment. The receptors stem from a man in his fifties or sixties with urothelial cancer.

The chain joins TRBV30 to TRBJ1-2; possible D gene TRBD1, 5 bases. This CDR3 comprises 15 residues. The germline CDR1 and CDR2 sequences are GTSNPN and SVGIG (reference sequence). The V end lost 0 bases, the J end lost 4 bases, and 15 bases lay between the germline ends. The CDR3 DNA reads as TGTGCCTGGAGTGTACGGGGGTCGGGAGGCTATGGCTACACCTTC. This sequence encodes CAWSVRGSGGYGYTF.

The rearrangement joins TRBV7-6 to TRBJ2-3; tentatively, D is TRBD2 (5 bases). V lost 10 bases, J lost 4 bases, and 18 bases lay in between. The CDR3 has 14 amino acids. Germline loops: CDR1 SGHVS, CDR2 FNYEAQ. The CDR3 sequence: CATQSGEVPDTQYF. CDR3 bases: TGTGCCACCCAAAGCGGTGAGGTCCCAGATACGCAGTATTTT. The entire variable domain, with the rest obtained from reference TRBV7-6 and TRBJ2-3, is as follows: GAGVSQSPRYKVTKRGQDVALRCDPISGHVSLYWYRQALGQGPEFLTYFNYEAQQDKSGLPNDRFSAERPEGSISTLTIQRTEQRDSAMYRCATQSGEVPDTQYFGPGTRLTVL.

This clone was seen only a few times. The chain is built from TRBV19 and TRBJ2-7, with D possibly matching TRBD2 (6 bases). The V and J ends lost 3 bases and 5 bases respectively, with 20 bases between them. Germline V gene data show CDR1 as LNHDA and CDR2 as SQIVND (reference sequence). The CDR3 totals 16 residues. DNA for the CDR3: TGTGCCAGTAGTATGGGGGGAGGAGGACCTGCAGACGAGCAGTACTTC. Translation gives CASSMGGGGPADEQYF.

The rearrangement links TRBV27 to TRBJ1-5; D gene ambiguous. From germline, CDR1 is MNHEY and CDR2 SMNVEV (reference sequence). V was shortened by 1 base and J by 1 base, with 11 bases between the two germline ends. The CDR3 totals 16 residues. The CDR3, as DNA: TGTGCCAGCAGTTTATTCCCATTAGAGAGCAATCAGCCCCAGCATTTT. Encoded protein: CASSLFPLESNQPQHF.

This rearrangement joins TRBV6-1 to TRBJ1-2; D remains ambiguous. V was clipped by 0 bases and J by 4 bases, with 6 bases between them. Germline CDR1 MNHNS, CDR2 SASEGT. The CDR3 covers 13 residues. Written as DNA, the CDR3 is TGTGCCAGCAGTGAAGCCGGGAGCTATGGCTACACCTTC. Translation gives CASSEAGSYGYTF.

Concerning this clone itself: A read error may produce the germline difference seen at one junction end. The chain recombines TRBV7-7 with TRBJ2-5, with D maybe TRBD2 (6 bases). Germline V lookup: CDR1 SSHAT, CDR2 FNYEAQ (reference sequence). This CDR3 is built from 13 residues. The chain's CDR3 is CASSLGGKETQYF. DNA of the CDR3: TGTGCTAGCAGCTTAGGCGGGAAAGAGACCCAGTACTTC.

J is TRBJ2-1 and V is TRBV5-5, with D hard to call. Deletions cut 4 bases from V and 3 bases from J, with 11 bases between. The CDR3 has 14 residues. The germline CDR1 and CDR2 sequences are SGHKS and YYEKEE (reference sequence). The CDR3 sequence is CASSVDWNYNEQFF. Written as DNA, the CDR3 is TGTGCCAGCAGCGTTGACTGGAACTACAATGAGCAGTTCTTC.